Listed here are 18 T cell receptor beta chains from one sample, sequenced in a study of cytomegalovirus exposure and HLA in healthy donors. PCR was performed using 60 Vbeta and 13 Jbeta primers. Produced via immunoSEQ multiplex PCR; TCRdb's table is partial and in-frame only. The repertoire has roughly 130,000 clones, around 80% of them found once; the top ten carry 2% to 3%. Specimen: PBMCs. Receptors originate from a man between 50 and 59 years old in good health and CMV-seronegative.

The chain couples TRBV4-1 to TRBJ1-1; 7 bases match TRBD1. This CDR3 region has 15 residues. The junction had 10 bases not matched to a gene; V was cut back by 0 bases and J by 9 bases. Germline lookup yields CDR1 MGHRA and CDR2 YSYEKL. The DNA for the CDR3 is TGCGCCAGCAGCCAAGAGGGACAGCGGATTCCTCAAGCTTTCTTT. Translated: CASSQEGQRIPQAFF.

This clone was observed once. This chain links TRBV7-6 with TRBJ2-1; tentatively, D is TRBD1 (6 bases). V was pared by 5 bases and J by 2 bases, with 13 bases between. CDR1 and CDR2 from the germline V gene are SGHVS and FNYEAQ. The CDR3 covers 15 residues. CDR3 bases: TGTGCCAGCAGCACCCAGGGGAATACCTACAATGAGCAGTTCTTC. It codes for CASSTQGNTYNEQFF. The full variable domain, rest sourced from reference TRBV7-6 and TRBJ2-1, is GAGVSQSPRYKVTKRGQDVALRCDPISGHVSLYWYRQALGQGPEFLTYFNYEAQQDKSGLPNDRFSAERPEGSISTLTIQRTEQRDSAMYRCASSTQGNTYNEQFFGPGTRLTVL.

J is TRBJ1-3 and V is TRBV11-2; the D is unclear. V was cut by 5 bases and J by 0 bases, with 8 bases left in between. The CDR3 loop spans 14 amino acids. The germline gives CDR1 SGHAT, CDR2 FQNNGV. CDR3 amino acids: CASSPSFSGNTIYF. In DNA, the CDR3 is TGTGCCAGCAGCCCCAGTTTCTCTGGAAACACCATATATTTT. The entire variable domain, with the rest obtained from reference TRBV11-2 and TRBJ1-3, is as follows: EAGVAQSPRYKIIEKRQSVAFWCNPISGHATLYWYQQILGQGPKLLIQFQNNGVVDDSQLPKDRFSAERLKGVDSTLKIQPAKLEDSAVYLCASSPSFSGNTIYFGEGSWLTVV.

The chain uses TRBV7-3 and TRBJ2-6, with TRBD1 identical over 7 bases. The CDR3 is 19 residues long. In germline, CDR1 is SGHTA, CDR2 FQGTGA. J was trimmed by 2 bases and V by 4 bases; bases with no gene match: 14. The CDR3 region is CASSYRIRDSLPGANVLTF. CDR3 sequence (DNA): TGTGCCAGCAGCTATCGAATTCGGGACAGCCTTCCTGGGGCCAACGTCCTGACTTTC. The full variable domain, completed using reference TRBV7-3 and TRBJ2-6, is GAGVSQTPSNKVTEKGKYVELRCDPISGHTALYWYRQSLGQGPEFLIYFQGTGAADDSGLPNDRFFAVRPEGSVSTLKIQRTERGDSAVYLCASSYRIRDSLPGANVLTFGAGSRLTVL.

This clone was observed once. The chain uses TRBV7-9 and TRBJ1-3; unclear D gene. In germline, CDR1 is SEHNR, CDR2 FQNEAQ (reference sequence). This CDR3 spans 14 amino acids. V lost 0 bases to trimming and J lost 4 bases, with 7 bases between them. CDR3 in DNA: TGTGCCAGCAGCTTAGCTTCCGGGGGAAACACCATATATTTT. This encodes CASSLASGGNTIYF. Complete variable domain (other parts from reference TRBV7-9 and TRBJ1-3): DTGVSQNPRHKITKRGQNVTFRCDPISEHNRLYWYRQTLGQGPEFLTYFQNEAQLEKSRLLSDRFSAERPKGSFSTLEIQRTEQGDSAMYLCASSLASGGNTIYFGEGSWLTVV.

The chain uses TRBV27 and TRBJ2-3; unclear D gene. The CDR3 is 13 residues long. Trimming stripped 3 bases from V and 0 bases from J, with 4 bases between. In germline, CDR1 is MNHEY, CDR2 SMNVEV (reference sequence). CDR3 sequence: CASSFKSTDTQYF. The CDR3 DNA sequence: TGTGCCAGCAGTTTTAAAAGCACAGATACGCAGTATTTT.

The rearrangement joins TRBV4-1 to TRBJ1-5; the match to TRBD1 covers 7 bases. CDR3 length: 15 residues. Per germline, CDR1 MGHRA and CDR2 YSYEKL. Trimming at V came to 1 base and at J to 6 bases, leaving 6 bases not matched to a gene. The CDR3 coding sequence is TGCGCCAGCAGCCAAGTCAGGGGGGAGGCTCAGCCCCAGCATTTT. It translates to CASSQVRGEAQPQHF.

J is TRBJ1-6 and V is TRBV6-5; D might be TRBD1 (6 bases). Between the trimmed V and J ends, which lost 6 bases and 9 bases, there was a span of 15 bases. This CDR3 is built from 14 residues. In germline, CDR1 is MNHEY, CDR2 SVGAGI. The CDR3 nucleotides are TGTGCCAGCAGCCCCGGACAGTCAGGTTCACCCCTCCACTTT. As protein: CASSPGQSGSPLHF.

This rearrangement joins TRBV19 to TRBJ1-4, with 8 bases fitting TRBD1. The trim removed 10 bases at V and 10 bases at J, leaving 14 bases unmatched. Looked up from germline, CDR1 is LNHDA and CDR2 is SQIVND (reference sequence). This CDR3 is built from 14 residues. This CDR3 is CATATGATIGKLFF. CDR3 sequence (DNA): TGTGCCACCGCGACAGGGGCAACCATTGGAAAACTGTTTTTT.

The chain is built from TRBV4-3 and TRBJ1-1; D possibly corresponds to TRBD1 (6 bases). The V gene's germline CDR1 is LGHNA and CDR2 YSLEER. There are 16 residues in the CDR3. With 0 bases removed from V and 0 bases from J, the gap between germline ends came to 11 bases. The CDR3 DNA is TGCGCCAGCAGCCAAGATAGGGGGGGACTGAACACTGAAGCTTTCTTT. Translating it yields CASSQDRGGLNTEAFF.

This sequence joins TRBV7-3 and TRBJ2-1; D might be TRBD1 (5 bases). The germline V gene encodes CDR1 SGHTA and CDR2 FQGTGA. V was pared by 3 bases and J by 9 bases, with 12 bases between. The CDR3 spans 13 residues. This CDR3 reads CASSFKWGGEQFF. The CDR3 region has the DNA TGTGCCAGCAGCTTTAAGTGGGGCGGTGAGCAGTTCTTC.

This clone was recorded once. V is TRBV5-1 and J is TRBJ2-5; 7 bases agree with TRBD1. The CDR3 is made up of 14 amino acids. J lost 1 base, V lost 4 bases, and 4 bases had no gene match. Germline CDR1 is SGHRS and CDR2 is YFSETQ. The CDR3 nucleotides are TGCGCCAGCAGCACGGGGACAGCCCAAGAGACCCAGTACTTC. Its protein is CASSTGTAQETQYF.

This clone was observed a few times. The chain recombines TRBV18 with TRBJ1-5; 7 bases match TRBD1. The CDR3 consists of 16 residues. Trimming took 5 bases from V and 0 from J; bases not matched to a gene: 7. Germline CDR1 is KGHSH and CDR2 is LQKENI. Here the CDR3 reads CASSYGTAGSNQPQHF. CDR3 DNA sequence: TGTGCCAGCTCATACGGGACAGCCGGTAGCAATCAGCCCCAGCATTTT.

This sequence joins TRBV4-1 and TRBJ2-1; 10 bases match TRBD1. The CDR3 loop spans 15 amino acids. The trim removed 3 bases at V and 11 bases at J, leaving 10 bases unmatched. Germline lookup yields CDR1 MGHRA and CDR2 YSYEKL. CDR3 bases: TGCGCCAGCAGCCACCTCCGGGACAGGGGCCCGAAGCAGTTCTTC. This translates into CASSHLRDRGPKQFF.

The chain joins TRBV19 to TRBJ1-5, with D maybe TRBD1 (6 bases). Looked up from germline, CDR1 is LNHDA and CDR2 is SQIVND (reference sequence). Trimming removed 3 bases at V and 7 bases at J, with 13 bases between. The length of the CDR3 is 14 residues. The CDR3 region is CASSIGVTGQPQHF. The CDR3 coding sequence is TGTGCCAGTAGTATCGGGGTAACAGGGCAGCCCCAGCATTTT.

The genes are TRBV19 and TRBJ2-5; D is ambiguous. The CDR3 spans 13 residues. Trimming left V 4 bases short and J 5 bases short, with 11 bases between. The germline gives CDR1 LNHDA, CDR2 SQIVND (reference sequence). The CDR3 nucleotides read TGTGCCAGTAGTACCGCTCCCGGGGAGACCCAGTACTTC. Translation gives CASSTAPGETQYF.

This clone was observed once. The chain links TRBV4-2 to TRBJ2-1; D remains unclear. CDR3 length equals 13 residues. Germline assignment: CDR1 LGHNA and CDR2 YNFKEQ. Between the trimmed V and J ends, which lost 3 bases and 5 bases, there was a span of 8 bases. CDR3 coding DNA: TGTGCCAGCAGCCAGGCTTTGGACAATGAGCAGTTCTTC. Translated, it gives CASSQALDNEQFF.

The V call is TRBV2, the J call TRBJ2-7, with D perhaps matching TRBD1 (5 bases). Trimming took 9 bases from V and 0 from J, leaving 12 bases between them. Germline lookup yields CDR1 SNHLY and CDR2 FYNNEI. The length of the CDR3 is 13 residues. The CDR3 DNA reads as TGTGCCAGTTCCCAGGGTCTCTCCTACGAGCAGTACTTC. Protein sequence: CASSQGLSYEQYF.